What follows describes a single TCR beta chain. What it binds is unknown. TCRdb reprocessed the reads via MiXCR and lists one record per CDR3 protein. The table lists some 940,000 distinct CDR3 sequences, more than 25% of them singletons. The record originates from a study of T cell repertoires in cytomegalovirus infection. Study summary: As its CMV epitopes, the study selected recently identified HLA-C-restricted and well-studied HLA-B-restricted targets. Shared public TCR beta signatures pointed to both CMV infection and a matching HLA type. General observations from the study: CMV carriers having the relevant HLA were flagged by cumulative public TCR beta family frequency. HLA-C-restricted CMV clonotypes gave the most frequent clonotype in two of eight donors.

The CDR3 is 15 amino acids. V gave up 7 bases and J gave up 3 bases, with 17 bases separating them. CDR1 LNHDA and CDR2 SQIVND come from the germline V gene (reference sequence). The TCR was taken from a human donor in good health (CMV status not recorded). Some clones in this sample may be carry-over from other donors' samples. Material: cultured CD8+ T cells from PBMCs, obtained from culture after CMV antigen stimulation. V gene TRBV19 combines with J gene TRBJ2-3; D is uncertain. The DNA of the CDR3 is TGTGCCAGTACTAACCGACCTGACGGTACAGATACGCAGTATTTT. Encoded protein: CASTNRPDGTDTQYF.